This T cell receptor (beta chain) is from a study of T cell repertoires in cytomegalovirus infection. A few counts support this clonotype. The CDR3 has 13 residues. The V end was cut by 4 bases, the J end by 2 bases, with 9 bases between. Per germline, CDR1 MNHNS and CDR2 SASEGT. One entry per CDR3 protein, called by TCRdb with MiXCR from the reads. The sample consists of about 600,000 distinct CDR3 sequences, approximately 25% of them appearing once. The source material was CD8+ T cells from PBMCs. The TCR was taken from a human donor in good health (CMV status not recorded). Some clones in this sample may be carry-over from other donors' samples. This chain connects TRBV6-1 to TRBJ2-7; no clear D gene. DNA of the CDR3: TGTGCCAGCAGTGTGGGGAAAACCTACGAGCAGTACTTC. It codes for CASSVGKTYEQYF.